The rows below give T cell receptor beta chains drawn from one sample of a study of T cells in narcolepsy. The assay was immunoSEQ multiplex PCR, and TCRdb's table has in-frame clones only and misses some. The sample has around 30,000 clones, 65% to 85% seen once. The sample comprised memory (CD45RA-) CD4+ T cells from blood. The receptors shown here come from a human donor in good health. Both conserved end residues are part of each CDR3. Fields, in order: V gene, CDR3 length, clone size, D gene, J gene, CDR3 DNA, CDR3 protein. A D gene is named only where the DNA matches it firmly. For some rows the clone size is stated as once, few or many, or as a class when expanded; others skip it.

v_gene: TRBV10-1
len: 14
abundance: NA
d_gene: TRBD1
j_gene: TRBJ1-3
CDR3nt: TGCGCCAGCAGTGTGGACAGGGCTGGAAACACCATATATTTT
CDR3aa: CASSVDRAGNTIYF

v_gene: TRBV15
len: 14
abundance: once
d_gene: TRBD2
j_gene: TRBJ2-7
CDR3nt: TGTGCCACCAGCAGAGATCTGGGAGGGGTCGAGCAGTACTTC
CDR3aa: CATSRDLGGVEQYF

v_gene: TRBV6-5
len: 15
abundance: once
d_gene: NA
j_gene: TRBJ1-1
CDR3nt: TGTGCCAGCAGTCCCTACACCAAACGGGAAGGTGAAGCTTTCTTT
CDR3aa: CASSPYTKREGEAFF

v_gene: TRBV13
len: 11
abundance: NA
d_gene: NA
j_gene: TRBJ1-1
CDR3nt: TGTGCCAGCAGCTTTCGGACTGAAGCTTTCTTT
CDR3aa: CASSFRTEAFF

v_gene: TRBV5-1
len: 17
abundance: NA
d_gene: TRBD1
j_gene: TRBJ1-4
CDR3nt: TGCGCCAGCAGCCCACTTACCCGACAGGGTGGGAATGAAAAACTGTTTTTT
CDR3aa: CASSPLTRQGGNEKLFF

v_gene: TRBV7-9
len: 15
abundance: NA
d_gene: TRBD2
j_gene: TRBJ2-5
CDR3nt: TGTGCCAGCAGCTTAGTAACTAGCGGGACAGAGACCCAGTACTTC
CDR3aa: CASSLVTSGTETQYF

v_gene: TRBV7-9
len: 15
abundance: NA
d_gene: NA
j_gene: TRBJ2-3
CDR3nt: TGTGCCAGCAGCTTCAGGACAGTCCGTCTCGATACGCAGTATTTT
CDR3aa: CASSFRTVRLDTQYF

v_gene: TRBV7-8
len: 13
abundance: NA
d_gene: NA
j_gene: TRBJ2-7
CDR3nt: TGTGCCAGCAGCCGGGACACTCTATACGAGCAGTACTTC
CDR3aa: CASSRDTLYEQYF

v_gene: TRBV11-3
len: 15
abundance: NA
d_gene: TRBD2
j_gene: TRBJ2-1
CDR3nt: TGTGCCAGCAGCTCATTAGCGGGCCTCAACAATGAGCAGTTCTTC
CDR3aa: CASSSLAGLNNEQFF

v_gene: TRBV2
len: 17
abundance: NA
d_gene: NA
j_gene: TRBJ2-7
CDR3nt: TGTGCCAGCAGTGGGGGACAGGGCCGCGGGAGGGCCCACGAGCAGTACTTC
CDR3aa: CASSGGQGRGRAHEQYF

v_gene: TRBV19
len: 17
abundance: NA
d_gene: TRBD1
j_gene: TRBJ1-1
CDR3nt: TGTGCCAGTAGTATAATCGGGACAGGGTGGAAGAACACTGAAGCTTTCTTT
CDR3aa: CASSIIGTGWKNTEAFF

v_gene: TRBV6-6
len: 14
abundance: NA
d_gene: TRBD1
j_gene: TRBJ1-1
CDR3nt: TGTGCCAGCAGACTCGGGACAGGGCGCACTGAAGCTTTCTTT
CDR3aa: CASRLGTGRTEAFF

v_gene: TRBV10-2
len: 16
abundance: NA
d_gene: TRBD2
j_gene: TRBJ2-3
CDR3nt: TGCGCCAGCACCCGACTAGCGGGAGCGGGCACAGATACGCAGTATTTT
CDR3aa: CASTRLAGAGTDTQYF

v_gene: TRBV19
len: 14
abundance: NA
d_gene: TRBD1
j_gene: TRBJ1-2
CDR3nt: TGTGCCAGTAGCCGGGACAGGGGCCTCTATGGCTACACCTTC
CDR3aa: CASSRDRGLYGYTF

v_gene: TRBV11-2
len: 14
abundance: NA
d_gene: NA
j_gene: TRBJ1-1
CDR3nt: TGTGCCAGCAGCTTAAGAGTCAGGGACACTGAAGCTTTCTTT
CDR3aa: CASSLRVRDTEAFF

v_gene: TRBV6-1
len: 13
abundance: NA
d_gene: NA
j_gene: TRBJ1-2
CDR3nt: TGTGCCAGCAGTGGACGGACACCGACGGGCTACACCTTC
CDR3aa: CASSGRTPTGYTF

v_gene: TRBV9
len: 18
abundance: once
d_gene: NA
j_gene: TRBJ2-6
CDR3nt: TGTGCCAGCAGCGTAGCTGCCTGGCCCCGCTCTGGGGCCAACGTCCTGACTTTC
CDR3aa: CASSVAAWPRSGANVLTF

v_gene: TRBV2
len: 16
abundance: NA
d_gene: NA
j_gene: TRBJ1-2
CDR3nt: TGTGCCAGAAACGGGGCAGGGGCGAAGGCCCTCTATGGCTACACCTTC
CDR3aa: CARNGAGAKALYGYTF

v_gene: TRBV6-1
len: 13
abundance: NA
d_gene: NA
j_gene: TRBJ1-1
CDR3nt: TGTGCCAGCAGTGTGGGAGGGAAGGTCGGCGCTTTCTTT
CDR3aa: CASSVGGKVGAFF

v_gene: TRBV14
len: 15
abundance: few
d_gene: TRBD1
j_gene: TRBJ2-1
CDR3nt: TGTGCCAGCAGCCAAGAGTGGGACAGGGTCAATGAGCAGTTCTTC
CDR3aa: CASSQEWDRVNEQFF

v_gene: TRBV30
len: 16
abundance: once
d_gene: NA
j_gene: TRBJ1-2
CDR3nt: TGTGCCTGGAGTGTACTAATTTCTGCGTCCGGGTACGGCTACACCTTC
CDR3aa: CAWSVLISASGYGYTF

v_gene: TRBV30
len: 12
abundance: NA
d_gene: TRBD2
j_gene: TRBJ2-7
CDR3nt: TGTGCTCGCGGGAGGGATGAGTACGAGCAGTACTTC
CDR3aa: CARGRDEYEQYF

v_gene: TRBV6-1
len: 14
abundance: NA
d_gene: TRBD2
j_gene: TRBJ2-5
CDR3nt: TGTGCCAGCAGTGGGGGGACTACCCAAGAGACCCAGTACTTC
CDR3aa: CASSGGTTQETQYF

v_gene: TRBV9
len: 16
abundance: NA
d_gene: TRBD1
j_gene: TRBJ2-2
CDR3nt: TGTGCCAGCAGCGTTACAACAGGGGGAACGGCCGGGGAGCTGTTTTTT
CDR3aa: CASSVTTGGTAGELFF

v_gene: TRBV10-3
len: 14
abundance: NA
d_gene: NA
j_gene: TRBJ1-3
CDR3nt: TGTGCCATCAGTGAGTCGCCAGGGCGTGACACCATATATTTT
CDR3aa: CAISESPGRDTIYF

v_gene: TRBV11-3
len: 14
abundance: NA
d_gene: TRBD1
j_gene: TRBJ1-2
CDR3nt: TGTGCCAGCAGCTCCCCTGGGACAGGGGTGGGCTACACCTTC
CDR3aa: CASSSPGTGVGYTF

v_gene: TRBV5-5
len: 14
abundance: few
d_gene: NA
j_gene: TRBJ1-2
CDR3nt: TGTGCCAGCAAGTCGGACACTGCTAACTATGGCTACACCTTC
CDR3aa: CASKSDTANYGYTF

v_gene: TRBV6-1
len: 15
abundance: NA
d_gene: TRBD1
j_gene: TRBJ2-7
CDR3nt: TGTGCCAGCAGTGAATCGGACAGGGGATCCTACGAGCAGTACTTC
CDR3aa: CASSESDRGSYEQYF

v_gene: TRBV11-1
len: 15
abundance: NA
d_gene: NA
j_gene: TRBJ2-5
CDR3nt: TGTGCCAGCAGCCCTCACGAAGGGGTCCAAGAGACCCAGTACTTC
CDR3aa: CASSPHEGVQETQYF

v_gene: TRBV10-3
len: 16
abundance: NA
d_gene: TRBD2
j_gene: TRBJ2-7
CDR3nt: TGTGCCATCAGTGAGTCGATTTCTAGCGGGACTTTCGAGCAGTACTTC
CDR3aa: CAISESISSGTFEQYF

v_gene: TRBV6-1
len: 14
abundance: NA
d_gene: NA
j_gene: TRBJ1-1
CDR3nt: TGTGCCAGCAGTGAATCGGGACGCCTCACTGAAGCTTTCTTT
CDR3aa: CASSESGRLTEAFF

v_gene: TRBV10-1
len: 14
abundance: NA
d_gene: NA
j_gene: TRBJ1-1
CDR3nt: TGCGCCAGCAACCCGGGGGGCATGAACACTGAAGCTTTCTTT
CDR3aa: CASNPGGMNTEAFF

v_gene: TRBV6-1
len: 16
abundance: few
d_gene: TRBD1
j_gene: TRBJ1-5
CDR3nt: TGTGCCAGCAGTGTTGACAGGGGCGCAAGCAATCAGCCCCAGCATTTT
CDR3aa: CASSVDRGASNQPQHF

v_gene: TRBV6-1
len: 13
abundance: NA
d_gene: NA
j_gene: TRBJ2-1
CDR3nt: TGTGCCAGCAGTGAAATAACTCGAAATGAGCAGTTCTTC
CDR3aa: CASSEITRNEQFF

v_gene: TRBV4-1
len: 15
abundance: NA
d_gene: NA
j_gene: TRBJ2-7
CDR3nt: TGCGCCAGCAGCCAAGCGGGGACGGTCTCCTACGAGCAGTACTTC
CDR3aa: CASSQAGTVSYEQYF

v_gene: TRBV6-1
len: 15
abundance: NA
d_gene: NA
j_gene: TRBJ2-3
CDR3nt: TGTGCCAGCAGTGAAGGGCGGCCCAGCACAGATACGCAGTATTTT
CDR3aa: CASSEGRPSTDTQYF

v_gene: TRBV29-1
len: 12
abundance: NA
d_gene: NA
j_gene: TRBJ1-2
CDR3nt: TGCAGCGTCCAGGAGGGCGTCAGCGGCTACACCTTC
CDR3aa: CSVQEGVSGYTF

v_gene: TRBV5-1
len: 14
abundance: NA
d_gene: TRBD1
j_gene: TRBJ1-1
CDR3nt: TGCGCCAGCAGCCCCTGGGACAGTAACACTGAAGCTTTCTTT
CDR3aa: CASSPWDSNTEAFF

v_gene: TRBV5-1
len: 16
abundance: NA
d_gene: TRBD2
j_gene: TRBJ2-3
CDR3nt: TGCGCCAGCAGCTTGGCCCACACGGGGGGGATTGATACGCAGTATTTT
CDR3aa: CASSLAHTGGIDTQYF

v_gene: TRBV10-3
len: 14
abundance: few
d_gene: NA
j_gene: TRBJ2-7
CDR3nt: TGTGCCATCAGTATGGGTCACGGGGCCTACGAGCAGTACTTC
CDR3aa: CAISMGHGAYEQYF

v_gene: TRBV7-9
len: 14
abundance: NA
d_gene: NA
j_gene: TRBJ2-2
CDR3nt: TGTGCCAGCGCCTGGGGGCGCGTCACCGGGGAGCTGTTTTTT
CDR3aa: CASAWGRVTGELFF

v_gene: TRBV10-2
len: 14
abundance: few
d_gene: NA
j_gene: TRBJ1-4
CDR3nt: TGCGCCAGCAGTGACCCCCTAAGGGCTGAAAAACTGTTTTTT
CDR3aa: CASSDPLRAEKLFF

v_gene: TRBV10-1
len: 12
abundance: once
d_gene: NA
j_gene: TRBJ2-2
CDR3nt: TGCGCCAGCAGGAAGGACACCGGGGAGCTGTTTTTT
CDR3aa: CASRKDTGELFF

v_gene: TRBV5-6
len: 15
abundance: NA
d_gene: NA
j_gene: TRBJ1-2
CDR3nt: TGTGCCAGCAGCGTGTATCTGGGGTCTAACTATGGCTACACCTTC
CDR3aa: CASSVYLGSNYGYTF

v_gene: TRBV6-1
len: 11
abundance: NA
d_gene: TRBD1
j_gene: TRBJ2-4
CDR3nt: TGTGCCGTAGACAGGGTAAACATTCAGTACTTC
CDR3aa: CAVDRVNIQYF

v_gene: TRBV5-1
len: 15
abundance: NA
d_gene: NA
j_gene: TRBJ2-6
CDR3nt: TGCGCCAGCAGCCCCACGGGCTCTGGGGCCAACGTCCTGACTTTC
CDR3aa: CASSPTGSGANVLTF

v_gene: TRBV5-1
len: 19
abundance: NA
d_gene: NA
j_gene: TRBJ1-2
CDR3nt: TGCGCCAGCAGCTCGCCCCGAGGGGGATTAAAACCCGGGAGCTATGGCTACACCTTC
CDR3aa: CASSSPRGGLKPGSYGYTF

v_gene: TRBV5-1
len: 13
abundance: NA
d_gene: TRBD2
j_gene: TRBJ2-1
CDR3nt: TGCGCCAGCAGCTGGGACTACTACAATGAGCAGTTCTTC
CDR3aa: CASSWDYYNEQFF

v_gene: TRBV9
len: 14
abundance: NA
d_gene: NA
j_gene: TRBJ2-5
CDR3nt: TGTGCCAGCAGCGTAGATGTTGGTAGGGAGACCCAGTACTTC
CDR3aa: CASSVDVGRETQYF

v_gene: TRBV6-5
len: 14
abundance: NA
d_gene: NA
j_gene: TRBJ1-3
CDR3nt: TGTGCCAGCAGTTACTCTTCCTCTGGAAACACCATATATTTT
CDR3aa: CASSYSSSGNTIYF

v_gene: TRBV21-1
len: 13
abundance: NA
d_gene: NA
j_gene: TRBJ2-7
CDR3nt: TGTGCCAGCAGCAAAGGGTCGGTCCACGAGCAGTACTTC
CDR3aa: CASSKGSVHEQYF

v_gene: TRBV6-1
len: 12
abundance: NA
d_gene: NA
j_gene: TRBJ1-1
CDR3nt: TGTGCCAGCAGTGTAACAAACACTGAAGCTTTCTTT
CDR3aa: CASSVTNTEAFF

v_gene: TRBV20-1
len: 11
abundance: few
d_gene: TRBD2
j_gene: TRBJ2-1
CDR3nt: TGCAGCTCCGGGACTAGCAATGAGCAGTTCTTC
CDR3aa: CSSGTSNEQFF

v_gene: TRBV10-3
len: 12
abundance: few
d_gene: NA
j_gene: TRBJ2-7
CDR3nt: TGTGCCATCAGTGTAGGCTCTTACGAGCAGTACTTC
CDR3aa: CAISVGSYEQYF

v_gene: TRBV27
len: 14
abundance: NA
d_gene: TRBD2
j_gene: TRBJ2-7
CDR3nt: TGTGCCAGCAGTTTATCGGCGGGGGACTACGAGCAGTACTTC
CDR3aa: CASSLSAGDYEQYF

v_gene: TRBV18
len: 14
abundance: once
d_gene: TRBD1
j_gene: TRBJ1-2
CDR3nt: TGTGCCAGCTCACCACCCGGGACAGACTATGGCTACACCTTC
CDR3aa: CASSPPGTDYGYTF